The 17 T cell receptor beta chains below all came from one sample that was sequenced in a study of shared clonotypes between healthy human individuals. Terminally differentiated effector memory CD45RA+ cells were excluded from the naive CD8 cells, which were CD45RO-negative and positively selected for CCR7. The assay was immunoSEQ multiplex PCR, and TCRdb's table has in-frame clones only and misses some. Of around 2,100,000 clones in the sample, 85% to 95% were seen once. Sequencing was performed on naive CD8+ T cells sorted from blood. These receptors were collected from a man aged 18 to 29 in good health.

The V and J genes are TRBV2 and TRBJ2-7; 8 positions match TRBD1. V lost 6 bases and J lost 0; bases outside the gene matches: 10. Germline V gene data show CDR1 as SNHLY and CDR2 as FYNNEI. CDR3 length: 16 amino acids. The DNA for the CDR3 is TGTGCCAGCAGCCGTAATTTCAGGGGGCCCTCCTACGAGCAGTACTTC. Amino acid sequence: CASSRNFRGPSYEQYF.

CDR3 residues: CASSVDDYSNQPQHF. CDR3 in DNA: TGTGCCAGCAGCGTAGACGATTATAGCAATCAGCCCCAGCATTTT. The gene calls are TRBV9 and TRBJ1-5; D is undetermined. V lost 0 bases, J lost 0 bases, and 7 bases lay in between. Germline CDR1 and CDR2: SGDLS and YYNGEE. This CDR3 has 15 residues. Drawing the rest from reference TRBV9 and TRBJ1-5, the complete variable domain is DSGVTQTPKHLITATGQRVTLRCSPRSGDLSVYWYQQSLDQGLQFLIQYYNGEERAKGNILERFSAQQFPDLHSELNLSSLELGDSALYFCASSVDDYSNQPQHFGDGTRLSIL.

V usage is TRBV11-1 and J usage is TRBJ2-7, with a weak D call TRBD1 (6 bases). The CDR3 totals 13 residues. Germline CDR1 and CDR2: SGHAT and FQDESV (reference sequence). V dropped 4 bases and J dropped 2 bases, with 9 bases sitting between them. This CDR3 reads CASSYGQPYEQYF. CDR3 in DNA: TGTGCCAGCAGCTACGGACAGCCCTACGAGCAGTACTTC.

The V gene is TRBV7-9, the J gene TRBJ1-4, with D perhaps matching TRBD1 (5 bases). The ends were cut back, 4 bases at V and 6 bases at J, with 12 bases in the middle. The CDR3 runs 14 residues. The germline gives CDR1 SEHNR, CDR2 FQNEAQ (reference sequence). The CDR3 is CASSSAGTHEKLFF. CDR3 nucleotide sequence: TGTGCCAGCAGCTCGGCGGGGACGCATGAAAAACTGTTTTTT. Looking up the rest from reference TRBV7-9 and TRBJ1-4 gives the full variable domain: DTGVSQNPRHKITKRGQNVTFRCDPISEHNRLYWYRQTLGQGPEFLTYFQNEAQLEKSRLLSDRFSAERPKGSFSTLEIQRTEQGDSAMYLCASSSAGTHEKLFFGSGTQLSVL.

J is TRBJ2-1 and V is TRBV6-1; D is perhaps TRBD1 (5 bases). V lost 4 bases and J 6 bases, leaving 25 bases between the germline ends. This CDR3 contains 18 residues. Germline values: CDR1 MNHNS, CDR2 SASEGT. The CDR3, as DNA: TGTGCCAGCAGTGGCGCAGAACCACAGGTATTTTTCGGCAATGAGCAGTTCTTC. Translated, it gives CASSGAEPQVFFGNEQFF.

The genes are TRBV6-1 and TRBJ2-3; 7 bases line up with TRBD2. After removal of 1 base from V and 7 bases from J, the junction contained 8 bases not matched to a gene. The germline CDR1 and CDR2 sequences are MNHNS and SASEGT. The CDR3 runs to 15 residues. The CDR3 here is CASSEDGEGPYTQYF. In DNA form, the CDR3 reads TGTGCCAGCAGTGAAGACGGGGAGGGCCCGTATACGCAGTATTTT.

CDR3 nucleotide sequence: TGTGCCAGTAGTCCTTACTTGGGACAGGGGGCGTGGGAGCAGTACTTC. Encoded protein: CASSPYLGQGAWEQYF. V and J are TRBV19 and TRBJ2-7; 12 bases are a match to TRBD1. J lost 7 bases, V lost 5 bases, and 12 bases had no gene match. Germline loops: CDR1 LNHDA, CDR2 SQIVND (reference sequence). This CDR3 contains 16 residues.

Only one count was recorded for this clone. This rearrangement joins TRBV16 to TRBJ2-3; D perhaps matches TRBD1 (5 bases). CDR1 is KGHSY, CDR2 FQNENV, per germline. V lost 1 base to trimming and J lost 0 bases, with 11 bases between them. CDR3 size: 16 residues. CDR3 coding DNA: TGTGCCAGCAGCCAATACAGGAGTGCTAGCACAGATACGCAGTATTTT. Encoded protein: CASSQYRSASTDTQYF.

The rearrangement uses TRBV18 and TRBJ2-5; 9 bases are shared with TRBD1. The V gene's germline CDR1 is KGHSH and CDR2 LQKENI. Trimming cost V 6 bases and J 3 bases; bases outside gene matches: 14. This CDR3 contains 17 residues. DNA of the CDR3: TGTGCCAGCTCCCCCTCGCTTCGACAGGGGGGTGAAGAGACCCAGTACTTC. It yields the protein CASSPSLRQGGEETQYF.

The V and J genes are TRBV6-5 and TRBJ1-2; D is perhaps TRBD1 (6 bases). The germline V gene encodes CDR1 MNHEY and CDR2 SVGAGI. V gave up 0 bases and J gave up 3 bases, with 11 bases separating them. CDR3 size: 15 residues. CDR3 nucleotides: TGTGCCAGCAGTTACTCGGACCCAGGGGACTATGGCTACACCTTC. Its translation is CASSYSDPGDYGYTF.

The genes are TRBV29-1 and TRBJ2-3, with 7 bases that match TRBD2. The CDR3 sequence is 16 residues long. The V segment lost 6 bases and the J segment 0 bases; nucleotides outside the gene matches: 12. The V gene's germline CDR1 is SQVTM and CDR2 ANQGSEA. This chain's CDR3 is CSVQGLADSSTDTQYF. CDR3 nucleotides: TGCAGCGTCCAAGGGCTAGCGGACTCTAGCACAGATACGCAGTATTTT.

J is TRBJ1-1 and V is TRBV6-1; D not certain. V gave up 3 bases and J gave up 7 bases, with 15 bases separating them. Germline V gives CDR1 MNHNS, CDR2 SASEGT. This CDR3 spans 14 amino acids. DNA of the CDR3: TGTGCCAGCAGTGACCCCCGCGGCGGGGTTGAAGCTTTCTTT. Translating gives CASSDPRGGVEAFF.

The gene calls are TRBV5-1 and TRBJ2-3; 14 bases align to TRBD2. This CDR3 has 17 amino acids. With 3 bases clipped from V and 5 bases from J, the junction kept 8 bases outside the gene matches. Germline V gene data show CDR1 as SGHRS and CDR2 as YFSETQ. This CDR3 is CASSSGLAGGRGDTQYF. Here the CDR3 DNA reads TGCGCCAGCAGCTCCGGACTAGCGGGGGGCCGGGGAGATACGCAGTATTTT.

This rearrangement joins TRBV12-5 to TRBJ2-7; 9 positions agree with TRBD1. The CDR3 runs 16 residues. After removal of 1 base from V and 3 bases from J, the junction contained 7 bases not matched to a gene. The germline V gene encodes CDR1 LGHNT and CDR2 FRNRAP. CDR3 residues: CASGLGGTGINYEQYF. The CDR3 DNA sequence: TGTGCTAGTGGTTTGGGTGGGACAGGGATTAACTACGAGCAGTACTTC.

The chain links TRBV15 to TRBJ2-7, with D perhaps being TRBD1 or TRBD2 (5 bases each). V lost 6 bases and J lost 1, with 10 bases in between. Germline CDR1 is LNHNV and CDR2 is YYDKDF (reference sequence). CDR3 length: 13 amino acids. The CDR3 DNA follows: TGTGCCACCAGTCAGGGACGGTCCTACGAGCAGTACTTC. Amino acid sequence: CATSQGRSYEQYF.

This chain links TRBV7-9 with TRBJ2-7, with D uncertain. The germline V gene has CDR1 SEHNR and CDR2 FQNEAQ (reference sequence). Trimming left V 5 bases short and J 2 bases short, with 10 bases between. This CDR3 is built from 13 residues. The CDR3 reads CASSRKDTYEQYF. In nucleotides, the CDR3 is TGTGCCAGCAGCCGCAAGGATACCTACGAGCAGTACTTC.

The chain uses TRBV6-5 and TRBJ2-2, with no clear D. The CDR3 sequence is 15 residues long. The germline V gene has CDR1 MNHEY and CDR2 SVGAGI. V was shortened by 8 bases and J by 2 bases, with 15 bases between the two germline ends. In DNA form, the CDR3 reads TGTGCCAGCTTGCAGTTCGGACCCAACACCGGGGAGCTGTTTTTT. Its protein is CASLQFGPNTGELFF.